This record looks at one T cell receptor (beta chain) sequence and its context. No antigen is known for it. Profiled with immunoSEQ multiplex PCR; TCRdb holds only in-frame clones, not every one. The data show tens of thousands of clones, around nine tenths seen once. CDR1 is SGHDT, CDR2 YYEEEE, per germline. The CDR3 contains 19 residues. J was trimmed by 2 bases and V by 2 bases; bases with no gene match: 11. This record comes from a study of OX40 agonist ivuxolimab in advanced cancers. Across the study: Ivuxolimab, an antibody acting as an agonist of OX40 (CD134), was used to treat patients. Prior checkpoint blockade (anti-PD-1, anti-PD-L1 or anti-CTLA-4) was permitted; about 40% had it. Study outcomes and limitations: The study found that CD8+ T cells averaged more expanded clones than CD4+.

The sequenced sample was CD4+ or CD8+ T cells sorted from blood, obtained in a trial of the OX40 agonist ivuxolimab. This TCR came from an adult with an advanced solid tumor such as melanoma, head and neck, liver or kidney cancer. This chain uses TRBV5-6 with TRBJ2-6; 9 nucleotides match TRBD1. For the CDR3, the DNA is TGTGCCAGCAGCTTATTACCCCGGGACAGGGTAGCTGGGGCCAACGTCCTGACTTTC. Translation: CASSLLPRDRVAGANVLTF.